This TCR beta chain was captured by sequencing in a study of metastatic and nonmetastatic thyroid tumors. This clone was detected ten times or more. Patients were all untreated before their thyroid surgery. The CDR3 consists of 16 residues. Trimming took 1 base from V and 1 from J, leaving 13 bases between them. Germline V lookup: CDR1 LGHDT, CDR2 YNNKEL (reference sequence). Original methodology: A distant-metastasis classifier for papillary thyroid cancer was built using CDR3 differences across clinicopathological groups. TCRdb re-clonotyped the PCR reads via MiXCR. Here the V and J calls rest on TCRdb's processing, not on the authors' analysis. The data show fewer than 7,000 clones, around a fifth seen once.

What was sequenced was adjacent normal tissue. This sequence joins TRBV3-1 and TRBJ1-1; D gene unclear. This TCR derives from a female donor with papillary thyroid cancer or a benign thyroid nodule (not recorded which). Some clones in this sample may be carry-over from other donors' samples. Written as DNA, the CDR3 is TGTGCCAGCAGCCAAGTAGCAGGCCGTGGGAACACTGAAGCTTTCTTT. It yields the protein CASSQVAGRGNTEAFF. Supplemented by reference TRBV3-1 and TRBJ1-1, the full variable domain reads DTAVSQTPKYLVTQMGNDKSIKCEQNLGHDTMYWYKQDSKKFLKIMFSYNNKELIINETVPNRFSPKSPDKAHLNLHINSLELGDSAVYFCASSQVAGRGNTEAFFGQGTRLTVV.